Sequencing of this T cell receptor beta chain was carried out in a study of OX40 agonist ivuxolimab in advanced cancers. Background on the study: Every 2 weeks, patients received ivuxolimab intravenously, dosed at 0.01 to 10 mg/kg.

The assay was immunoSEQ multiplex PCR, and TCRdb's table has in-frame clones only and misses some. The repertoire holds 94,000 or so clones, approximately 84% seen once, with 5.8% in the top ten. Regarding the study as a whole: Among T cells, CD8+ cells averaged more expanded clones than CD4+ cells.

With respect to this clone: Antigen specificity is unknown.

CDR3 size: 15 residues. Germline V lookup: CDR1 SGHTA, CDR2 FQGNSA. The V segment lost 1 base and the J segment 10 bases; nucleotides outside the gene matches: 5. Material: CD4+ or CD8+ T cells sorted from blood, obtained in a trial of the OX40 agonist ivuxolimab. The clonotype was recovered from an adult with an advanced solid tumor such as melanoma, head and neck, liver or kidney cancer. This rearrangement joins TRBV7-2 to TRBJ2-1, with 12 bases matching TRBD2. In DNA, the CDR3 is TGTGCCAGCAGCTTAGGACTAGCGGGAGTCGGGGAGCAGTTCTTC. Protein sequence: CASSLGLAGVGEQFF.